This TCR beta chain comes out of a study of blood T cells in healthy people across ages. Study results and caveats: Long-lived donors had more naive CD4+ cells and higher diversity than aged donors. Age showed a roughly linear inverse relationship with TCR beta diversity per million T cells. The study found TCR beta diversity correlated strongly with naive T cell percentage.

Each sample used at least 6 million PBMCs. Sample-barcoded 5' priming and a J-beta primer mix drove a second PCR of roughly 6 to 12 cycles. TCRdb redid the calling of the 5' RACE reads with MiXCR, one entry per CDR3 protein. The sample has roughly 1.5 million distinct CDR3 sequences, under 55% seen once; the top ten hold about 4.1%. The sample holds a few counts of this clonotype. Its target is unknown. V was clipped by 2 bases and J by 8 bases; unmatched bases: 6. CDR3 length: 14 amino acids. Germline V CDR1 and CDR2: MNHEY, SVGAGI. The chain carries TRBV6-5 and TRBJ1-2, with TRBD1 identical over 9 bases. The sequenced sample consisted of blood. The receptor's source is a woman between 18 and 30 years old in good health. The CDR3 region has the DNA TGTGCCAGCAGTTACGAAACAGGGGGCCGGGGCTACACCTTC. This sequence encodes CASSYETGGRGYTF.